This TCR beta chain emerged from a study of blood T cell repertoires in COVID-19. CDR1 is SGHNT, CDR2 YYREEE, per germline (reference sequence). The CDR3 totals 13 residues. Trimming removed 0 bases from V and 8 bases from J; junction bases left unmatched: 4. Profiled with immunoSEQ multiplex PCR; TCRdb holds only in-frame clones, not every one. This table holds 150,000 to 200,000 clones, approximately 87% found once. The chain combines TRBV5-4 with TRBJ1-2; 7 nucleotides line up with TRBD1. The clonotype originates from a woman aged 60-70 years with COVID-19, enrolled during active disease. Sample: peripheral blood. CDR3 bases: TGTGCCAGCAGCTTGGAAAGGGGGCTAGGCTACACCTTC. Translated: CASSLERGLGYTF.